The sequence of this TCR beta chain was determined in a study of post-analysis software for immune sequencing data. General study results and limits: Multiple sclerosis patients had significantly lower normalized Chao1 diversity than controls. About 5 TRBV segments appeared more often in patients than in controls, and TRBV5-6, TRBV5-1 and TRBV20-1 were among these.

Libraries were made from TCR beta cDNA, and they carried unique molecular identifiers. A single record per CDR3 protein comes from TCRdb applying MiXCR to the PCR reads. This sample yields hundreds of thousands of distinct CDR3 sequences, of which around 53% are seen a single time; 4.6% belongs to the top ten. This clonotype was observed a handful of times. Its antigen is undetermined. Trimming cost V 2 bases and J 0 bases; bases outside gene matches: 13. The CDR3 length is 18 residues. Germline V gene lookup returns CDR1 SGHKS and CDR2 YYEKEE (reference sequence). The chain has TRBV5-5 and TRBJ2-7, with 8 bases aligning to TRBD2. The source of this sequence is a girl between 5 and 17 years old with multiple sclerosis. The sequenced sample consisted of blood. The CDR3, as DNA: TGTGCCAGCAGCTTCGACACAACGGGGGGGGCGAGCTCCTACGAGCAGTACTTC. Translation: CASSFDTTGGASSYEQYF.